One and the same sample provided the 7 T cell receptor beta chains below, sequenced in a study of blood T cells in healthy people across ages. With a J-beta primer mix and a sample-barcoded 5' primer, a second PCR ran 7 to 11 cycles. TCRdb recomputed calls from the 5' RACE reads with MiXCR, one row per CDR3 protein. The repertoire includes 1.5 million to 2 million distinct CDR3 sequences, 28% of them detected once, and 6.5% to 8.5% sits in the top ten. Sequencing used blood. The receptors originated from a woman aged 25 to 39 in good health.

A note on this clonotype: A read error may produce the germline difference seen at one junction end. The rearrangement uses TRBV10-3 and TRBJ1-2; TRBD1 aligns across 8 bases. The CDR3 is 14 residues long. Germline assignment: CDR1 ENHRY and CDR2 SYGVKD. This CDR3 is CAVSQGAPNYGYTF. CDR3 in DNA: TGTGCCGTCAGTCAGGGGGCGCCTAACTATGGCTACACCTTC.

This clonotype occurred a few times. The V call is TRBV19, the J call TRBJ2-7; D could derive from TRBD1 or TRBD2 (6 bases each). Trimming left V 9 bases short and J 9 bases short, with 18 bases between. Looked up from germline, CDR1 is LNHDA and CDR2 is SQIVND (reference sequence). The CDR3 length is 12 residues. The CDR3 sequence is CASDGGGGRQYF. CDR3 coding DNA: TGTGCCAGCGACGGGGGCGGAGGGAGGCAGTACTTC.

Comments on this clonotype: The germline gene is not matched at one end of the junction; a read error may be the cause. DNA of the CDR3: TGTGCCAGCAGTTTGTCGTGGTTGGTGGGAGCAGATGCGCAGTATTTT. Translating gives CASSLSWLVGADAQYF. This chain connects TRBV12-3 or TRBV12-4 to TRBJ2-3; a weak D match, TRBD2 (5 bases). The CDR3 is 16 residues long.

This clonotype was seen more than once but under ten times. As DNA, the CDR3 is TGTGCCAGCAGCTTATTCGAGGGACGCAACACCGGGGAGCTGTTTTTT. Its translation: CASSLFEGRNTGELFF. The chain combines TRBV7-3 with TRBJ2-2; D possibly uses TRBD1 or TRBD2 (5 bases each). Trimming took off 2 bases at V and 2 bases at J, with 12 bases between the two ends. Germline assignment: CDR1 SGHTA and CDR2 FQGTGA. The CDR3 totals 16 residues.

Of note for this clonotype: At one end, the junction sequence differs from germline, possibly due to a read error. This sequence joins TRBV5-5 and TRBJ2-5, with a possible D match to TRBD2 (6 bases). The CDR3 length is 13 residues. Germline CDR1 is SGHKS and CDR2 is YYEKEE (reference sequence). CDR3 residues: CANSFGGRETQYF. In nucleotides, the CDR3 is TGTGCCAACAGCTTCGGGGGAAGAGAGACCCAGTACTTC.

This clonotype has just a few counts. This chain links TRBV6-2 or TRBV6-3 with TRBJ1-5; maybe TRBD1 (6 bases). CDR3 size: 13 residues. The V end lost 5 bases, the J end lost 6 bases, and 11 bases lay between the germline ends. Per germline, CDR1 MNHEY and CDR2 SVGEGT. CDR3 sequence (DNA): TGTGCCAGCAGTGACACAGGGTTTCAGCCCCAGCATTTT. Translated: CASSDTGFQPQHF.

The chain links TRBV7-6 to TRBJ2-5; possibly TRBD1 or TRBD2 for D (6 bases each). Trimming took 1 base from V and 6 from J, leaving 18 bases between them. The CDR3 spans 16 residues. The germline CDR1 and CDR2 sequences are SGHVS and FNYEAQ. Here the CDR3 DNA reads TGTGCCAGCAGCTTAGTGGGTCGGGGGCTAGGAAAGACCCAGTACTTC. Encoded protein: CASSLVGRGLGKTQYF.